The clone carrying this T cell receptor (beta chain) was detected ten times or more. The antigen remains unidentified. TCRdb reprocessed the 5' RACE reads with MiXCR, giving one entry per CDR3 protein. The table records about 320,000 distinct CDR3 sequences, roughly 10% of them present only once. The source of the sample is a study of T cells after yellow fever vaccination. Study details: The fractions with low cell numbers were processed using SMART-Seq v4 Ultra Low Input.

Whole-study findings and limits: Overall, a small share of clonotypes was seen in both CD4 and CD8 compartments. Though it reached lower strength, the secondary response hit its peak faster, day 5 versus 15.

Sample: CD4+ T cells sorted from PBMCs, taken 45 days after the yellow fever booster vaccination. This clonotype was obtained from a man between 18 and 35 years old who received the YFV17D yellow fever vaccine.

CDR3 sequence reads: CASSLMANQGRSGTEAFF. The CDR3 coding sequence is TGTGCCAGCAGCTTAATGGCAAACCAGGGAAGGTCTGGAACTGAAGCTTTCTTT. V is TRBV7-8 and J is TRBJ1-1, with D perhaps matching TRBD1 (5 bases). Looked up from germline, CDR1 is SGHVS and CDR2 is FQNEAQ. The V and J ends lost 2 bases and 5 bases respectively, with 24 bases between them. The CDR3 is 18 residues long.